This T cell receptor beta chain was identified in a study of radiation and T cells in renal cell carcinoma. At the level of the study: Nephrectomy followed 15 Gy stereotactic body radiation by 4 weeks.

The V gene's germline CDR1 is MDHEN and CDR2 SYDVKM. Trimming shortened V by 4 bases and J by 1 base, and 17 bases separated the two germline ends. CDR3 length: 16 residues. Time point meaning: blood 2 weeks post-SBRT. Treatment noted: 15 Gy SBRT to primary tumor, nephrectomy 4 weeks later. After SBRT, blood was collected at 2 and 4 weeks, plus baseline. Profiling relied on immunoSEQ multiplex PCR, and the TCRdb table lists in-frame clones only, not all of them. The profile shows more than 75,000 clones, 86% of them singletons. This clonotype originated in a woman between 45 and 65 years old with renal cell carcinoma. The material was blood, obtained from a patient whose treatment included radiotherapy and nephrectomy. The chain uses TRBV28 and TRBJ2-7; D possibly matches TRBD1 or TRBD2 (6 bases each). CDR3 protein: CASSSLGGAFSYEQYF. The CDR3 DNA sequence: TGTGCCAGCAGTTCGTTGGGGGGCGCTTTTTCCTACGAGCAGTACTTC. Based on the CDR3 plus reference TRBV28 and TRBJ2-7, the full variable domain is DVKVTQSSRYLVKRTGEKVFLECVQDMDHENMFWYRQDPGLGLRLIYFSYDVKMKEKGDIPEGYSVSREKKERFSLILESASTNQTSMYLCASSSLGGAFSYEQYFGPGTRLTVT.